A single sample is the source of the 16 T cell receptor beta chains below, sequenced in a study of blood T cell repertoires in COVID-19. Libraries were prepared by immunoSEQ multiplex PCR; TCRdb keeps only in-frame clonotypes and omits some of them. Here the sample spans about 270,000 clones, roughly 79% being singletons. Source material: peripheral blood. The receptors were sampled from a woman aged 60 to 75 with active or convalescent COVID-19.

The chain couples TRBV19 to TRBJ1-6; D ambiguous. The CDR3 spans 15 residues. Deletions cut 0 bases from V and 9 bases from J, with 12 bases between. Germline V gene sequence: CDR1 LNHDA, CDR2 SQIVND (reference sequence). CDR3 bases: TGTGCCAGTAGTATAGATAGAACAGCGGGTTCACCCCTCCACTTT. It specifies CASSIDRTAGSPLHF. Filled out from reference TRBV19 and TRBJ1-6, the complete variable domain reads DGGITQSPKYLFRKEGQNVTLSCEQNLNHDAMYWYRQDPGQGLRLIYYSQIVNDFQKGDIAEGYSVSREKKESFPLTVTSAQKNPTAFYLCASSIDRTAGSPLHFGNGTRLTVT.

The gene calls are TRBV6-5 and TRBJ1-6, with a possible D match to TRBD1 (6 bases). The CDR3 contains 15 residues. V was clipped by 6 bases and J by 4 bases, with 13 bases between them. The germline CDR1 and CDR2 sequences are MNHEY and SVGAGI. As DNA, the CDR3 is TGTGCCAGCAGACGGACAGAGCTTTATAATTCACCCCTCCACTTT. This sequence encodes CASRRTELYNSPLHF.

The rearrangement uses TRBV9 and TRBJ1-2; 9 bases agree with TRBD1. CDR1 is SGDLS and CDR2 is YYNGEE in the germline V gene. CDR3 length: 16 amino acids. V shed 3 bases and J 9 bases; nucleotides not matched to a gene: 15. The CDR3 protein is CASSEGTGFPLDSYTF. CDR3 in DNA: TGTGCCAGCAGCGAAGGGACAGGGTTTCCCCTAGATAGCTACACCTTC.

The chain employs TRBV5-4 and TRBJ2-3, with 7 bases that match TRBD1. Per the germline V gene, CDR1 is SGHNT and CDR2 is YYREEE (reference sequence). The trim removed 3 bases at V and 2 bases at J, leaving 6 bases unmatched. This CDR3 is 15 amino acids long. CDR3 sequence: CASSYRQGATDTQYF. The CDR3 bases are TGTGCCAGCAGCTATCGACAGGGAGCCACAGATACGCAGTATTTT.

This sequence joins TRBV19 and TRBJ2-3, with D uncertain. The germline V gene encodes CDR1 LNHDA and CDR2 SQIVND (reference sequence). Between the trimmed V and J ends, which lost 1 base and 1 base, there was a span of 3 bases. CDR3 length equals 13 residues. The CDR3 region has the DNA TGTGCCAGTAGTATAGCGGGCACAGATACGCAGTATTTT. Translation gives CASSIAGTDTQYF.

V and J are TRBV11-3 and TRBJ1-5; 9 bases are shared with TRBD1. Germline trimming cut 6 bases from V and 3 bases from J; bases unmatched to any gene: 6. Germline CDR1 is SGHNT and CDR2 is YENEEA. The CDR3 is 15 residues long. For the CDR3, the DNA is TGTGCCAGCAGTTCGACAGGGGGTATCAATCAGCCCCAGCATTTT. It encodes CASSSTGGINQPQHF.

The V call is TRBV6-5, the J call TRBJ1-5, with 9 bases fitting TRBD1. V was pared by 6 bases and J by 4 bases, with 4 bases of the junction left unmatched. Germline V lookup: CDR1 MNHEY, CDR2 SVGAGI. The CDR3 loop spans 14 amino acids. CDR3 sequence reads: CASSPGQGNQPQHF. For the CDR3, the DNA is TGTGCCAGCAGCCCGGGACAGGGTAATCAGCCCCAGCATTTT.

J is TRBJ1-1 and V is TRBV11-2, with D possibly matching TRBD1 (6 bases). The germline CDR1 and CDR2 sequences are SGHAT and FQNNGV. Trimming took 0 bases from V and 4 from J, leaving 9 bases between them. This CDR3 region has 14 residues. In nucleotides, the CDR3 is TGTGCCAGCAGCTTAGAAGGGGGGGCCACTGAAGCTTTCTTT. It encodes CASSLEGGATEAFF.

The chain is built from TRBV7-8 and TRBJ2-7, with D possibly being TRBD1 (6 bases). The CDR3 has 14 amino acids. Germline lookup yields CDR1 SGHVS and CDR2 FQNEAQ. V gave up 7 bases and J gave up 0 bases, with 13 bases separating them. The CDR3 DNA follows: TGTGCCAGCACCGGAACAGGGAGCTCCTACGAGCAGTACTTC. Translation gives CASTGTGSSYEQYF. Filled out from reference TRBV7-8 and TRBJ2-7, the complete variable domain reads GAGVSQSPRYKVAKRGQDVALRCDPISGHVSLFWYQQALGQGPEFLTYFQNEAQLDKSGLPSDRFFAERPEGSVSTLKIQRTQQEDSAVYLCASTGTGSSYEQYFGPGTRLTVT.

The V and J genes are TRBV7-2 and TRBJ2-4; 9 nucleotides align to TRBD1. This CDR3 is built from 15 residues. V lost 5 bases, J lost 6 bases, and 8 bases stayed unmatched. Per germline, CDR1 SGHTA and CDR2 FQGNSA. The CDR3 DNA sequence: TGTGCCAGCAGCCCTCGACAGGGGGGTCCAAACATTCAGTACTTC. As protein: CASSPRQGGPNIQYF.

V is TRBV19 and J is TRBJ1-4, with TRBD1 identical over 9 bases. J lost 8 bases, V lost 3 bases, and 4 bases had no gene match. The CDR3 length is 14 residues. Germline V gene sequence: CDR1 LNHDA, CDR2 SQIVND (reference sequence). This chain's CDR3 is CASSIWDRDEKLFF. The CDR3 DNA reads TGTGCCAGTAGTATTTGGGACAGGGACGAAAAACTGTTTTTT.

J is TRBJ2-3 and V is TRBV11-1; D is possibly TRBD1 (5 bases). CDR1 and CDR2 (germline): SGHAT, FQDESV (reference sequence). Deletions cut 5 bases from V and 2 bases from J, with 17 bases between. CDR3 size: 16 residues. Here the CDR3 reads CASSPSWGPHTDTQYF. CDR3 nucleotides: TGTGCCAGCAGCCCCTCCTGGGGCCCCCACACAGATACGCAGTATTTT.

CDR3 protein: CRFTGNTEAFF. CDR3 DNA sequence: TGCAGATTTACAGGTAACACTGAAGCTTTCTTT. The chain recombines TRBV20-1 with TRBJ1-1; D possibly corresponds to TRBD1 (5 bases). Germline V gives CDR1 DFQATT, CDR2 SNEGSKA (reference sequence). This CDR3 contains 11 residues.

CDR3 nucleotides: TGTGCCAGCAGCCCGAAGGACAGGGGCTTCGGGGAGCTGTTTTTT. Translation: CASSPKDRGFGELFF. V gene TRBV11-2 combines with J gene TRBJ2-2; 9 bases fit TRBD1. The junction had 8 bases not matched to a gene; V was cut back by 5 bases and J by 7 bases. In germline, CDR1 is SGHAT, CDR2 FQNNGV. The CDR3 loop spans 15 amino acids. Using reference TRBV11-2 and TRBJ2-2 for the parts outside the CDR3, the full variable domain is EAGVAQSPRYKIIEKRQSVAFWCNPISGHATLYWYQQILGQGPKLLIQFQNNGVVDDSQLPKDRFSAERLKGVDSTLKIQPAKLEDSAVYLCASSPKDRGFGELFFGEGSRLTVL.

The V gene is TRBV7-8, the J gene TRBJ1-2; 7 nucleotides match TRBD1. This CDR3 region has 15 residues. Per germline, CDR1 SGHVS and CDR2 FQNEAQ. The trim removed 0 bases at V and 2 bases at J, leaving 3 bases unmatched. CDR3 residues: CASSLAGGWNYGYTF. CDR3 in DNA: TGTGCCAGCAGCTTAGCAGGGGGCTGGAACTATGGCTACACCTTC.

As DNA, the CDR3 is TGTGCCAGCAGCTTAGAGGGGAAGCCCCAGCATTTT. Translating it yields CASSLEGKPQHF. The V call is TRBV7-2, the J call TRBJ1-5, with a weak D call TRBD1 (5 bases). V was trimmed by 1 base and J by 8 bases, leaving 6 bases between them. Germline V gene lookup returns CDR1 SGHTA and CDR2 FQGNSA. This CDR3 has 12 residues.